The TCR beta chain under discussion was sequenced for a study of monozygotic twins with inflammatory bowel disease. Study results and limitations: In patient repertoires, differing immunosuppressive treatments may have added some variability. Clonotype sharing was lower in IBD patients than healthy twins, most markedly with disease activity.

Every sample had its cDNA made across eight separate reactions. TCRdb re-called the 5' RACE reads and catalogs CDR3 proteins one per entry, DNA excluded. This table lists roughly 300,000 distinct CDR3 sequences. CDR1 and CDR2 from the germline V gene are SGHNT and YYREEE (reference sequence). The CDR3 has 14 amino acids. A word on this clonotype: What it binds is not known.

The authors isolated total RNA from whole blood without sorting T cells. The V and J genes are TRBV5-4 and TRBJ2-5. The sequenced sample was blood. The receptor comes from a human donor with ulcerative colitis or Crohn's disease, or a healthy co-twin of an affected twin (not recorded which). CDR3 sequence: CASSADKIQETQYF.